This T cell receptor beta chain was recorded in a study of cytomegalovirus exposure and HLA in healthy donors. With 60 Vbeta and 13 Jbeta primers, the PCR was carried out. Produced via immunoSEQ multiplex PCR; TCRdb's table is partial and in-frame only. The data contain approximately 190,000 clones, roughly 80% of them singletons. This clone has a handful of counts. What it binds is unknown. Overall study results and limits: Altogether, some 170 TCR beta chains were recorded as cytomegalovirus-associated. Further analysis was carried out later, and it showed several of the most significant clusters appearing linked to common viral pathogens. The majority of CMV-associated TCR beta chains were reported as apparently HLA-restricted in a later analysis.

The CDR3 contains 15 residues. Trimming pared 6 bases from V and 1 base from J, leaving 13 bases between. CDR1 and CDR2 from the germline V gene are MNHEY and SVGAGI. Sequencing used PBMCs. This sequence originates from a man aged 45-65 years in good health and CMV-seronegative. The rearrangement joins TRBV6-5 to TRBJ1-5; D is unclear. The CDR3 sequence: CASRNSGDSNQPQHF. CDR3 nucleotides: TGTGCCAGCAGGAACAGTGGTGACAGCAATCAGCCCCAGCATTTT.